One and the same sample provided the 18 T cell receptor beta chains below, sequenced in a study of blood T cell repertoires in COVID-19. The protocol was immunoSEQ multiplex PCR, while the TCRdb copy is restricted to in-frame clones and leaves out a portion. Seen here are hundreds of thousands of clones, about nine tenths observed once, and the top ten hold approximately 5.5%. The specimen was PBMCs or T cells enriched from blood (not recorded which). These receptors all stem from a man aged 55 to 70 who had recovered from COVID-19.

DNA of the CDR3: TGCGCCAGCAGCTGGGACATCGGACGAGAAAAACTGTTTTTT. Its protein product is CASSWDIGREKLFF. The chain has TRBV5-1 and TRBJ1-4; possibly TRBD1 for D (6 bases). Germline V CDR1 and CDR2: SGHRS, YFSETQ. The CDR3 has 14 amino acids. V lost 3 bases and J 8 bases, leaving 14 bases between the germline ends.

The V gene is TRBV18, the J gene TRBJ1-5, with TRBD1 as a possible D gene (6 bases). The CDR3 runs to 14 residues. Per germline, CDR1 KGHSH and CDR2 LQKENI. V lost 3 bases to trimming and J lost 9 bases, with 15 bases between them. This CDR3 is CASSPDREYGPQHF. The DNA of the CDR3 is TGTGCCAGCTCACCGGACAGAGAGTATGGGCCCCAGCATTTT.

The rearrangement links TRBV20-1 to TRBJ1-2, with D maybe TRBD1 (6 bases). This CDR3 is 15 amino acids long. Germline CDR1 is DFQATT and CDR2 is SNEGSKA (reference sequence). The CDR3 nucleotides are TGCAGCGCGAGTAGCGGGGGCGACGCGACCGATGGCTACACCTTC. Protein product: CSASSGGDATDGYTF.

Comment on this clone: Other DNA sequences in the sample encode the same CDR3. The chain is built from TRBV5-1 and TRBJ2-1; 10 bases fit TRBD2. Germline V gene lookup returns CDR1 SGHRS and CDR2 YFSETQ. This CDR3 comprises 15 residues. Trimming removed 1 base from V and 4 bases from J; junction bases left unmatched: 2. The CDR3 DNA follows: TGCGCCAGCAGCTTGTCACTAGCGGGATACAATGAGCAGTTCTTC. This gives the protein CASSLSLAGYNEQFF.

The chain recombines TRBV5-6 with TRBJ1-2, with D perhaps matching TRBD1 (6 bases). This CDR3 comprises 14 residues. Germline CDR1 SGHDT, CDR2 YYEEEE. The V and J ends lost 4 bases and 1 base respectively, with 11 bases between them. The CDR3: CASSPTGINYGYTF. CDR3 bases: TGTGCCAGCAGCCCCACAGGGATTAACTATGGCTACACCTTC. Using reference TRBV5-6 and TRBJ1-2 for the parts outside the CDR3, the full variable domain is DAGVTQSPTHLIKTRGQQVTLRCSPKSGHDTVSWYQQALGQGPQFIFQYYEEEERQRGNFPDRFSGHQFPNYSSELNVNALLLGDSALYLCASSPTGINYGYTFGSGTRLTVV.

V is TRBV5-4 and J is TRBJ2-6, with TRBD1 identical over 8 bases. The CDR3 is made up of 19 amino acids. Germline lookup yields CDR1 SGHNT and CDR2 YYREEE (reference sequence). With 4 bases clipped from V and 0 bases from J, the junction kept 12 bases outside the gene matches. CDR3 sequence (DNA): TGTGCCAGCAGCCACGATGGGGACAGGAGCCTCTCTGGGGCCAACGTCCTGACTTTC. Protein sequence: CASSHDGDRSLSGANVLTF.

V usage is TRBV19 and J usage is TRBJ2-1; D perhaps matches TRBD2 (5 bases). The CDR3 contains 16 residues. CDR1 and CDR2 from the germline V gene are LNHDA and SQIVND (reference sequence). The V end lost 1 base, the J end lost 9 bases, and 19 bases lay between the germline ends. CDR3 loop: CASSIVRLASPTEQFF. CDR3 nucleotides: TGTGCCAGTAGTATAGTACGTTTGGCTAGCCCGACTGAGCAGTTCTTC.

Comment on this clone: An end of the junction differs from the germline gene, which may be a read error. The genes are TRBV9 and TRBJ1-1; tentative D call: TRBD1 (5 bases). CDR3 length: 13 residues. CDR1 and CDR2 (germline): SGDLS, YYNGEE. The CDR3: CASSVVQGLSPNF. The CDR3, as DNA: TGTGCCAGCAGCGTAGTTCAGGGTCTCTCCCCCAACTTT.

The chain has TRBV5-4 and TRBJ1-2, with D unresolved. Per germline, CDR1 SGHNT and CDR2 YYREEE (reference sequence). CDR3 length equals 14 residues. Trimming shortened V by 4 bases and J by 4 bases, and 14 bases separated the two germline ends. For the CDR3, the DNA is TGTGCCAGCAGCCCGGAGGGCGCCGGCTATGGCTACACCTTC. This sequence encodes CASSPEGAGYGYTF. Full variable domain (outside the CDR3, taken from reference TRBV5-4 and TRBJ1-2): ETGVTQSPTHLIKTRGQQVTLRCSSQSGHNTVSWYQQALGQGPQFIFQYYREEENGRGNFPPRFSGLQFPNYSSELNVNALELDDSALYLCASSPEGAGYGYTFGSGTRLTVV.

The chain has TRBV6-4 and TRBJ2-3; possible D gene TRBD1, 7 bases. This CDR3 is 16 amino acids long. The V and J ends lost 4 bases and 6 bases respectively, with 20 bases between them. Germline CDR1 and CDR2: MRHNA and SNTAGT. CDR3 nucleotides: TGTGCCAGCAGTGTTCGGGGGCAGGGGGAGGCGGATACGCAGTATTTT. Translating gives CASSVRGQGEADTQYF.

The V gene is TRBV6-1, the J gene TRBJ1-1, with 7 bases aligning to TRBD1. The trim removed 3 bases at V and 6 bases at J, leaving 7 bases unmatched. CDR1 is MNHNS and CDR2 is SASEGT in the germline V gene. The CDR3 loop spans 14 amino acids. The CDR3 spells CASSEKGRGSEAFF. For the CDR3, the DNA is TGTGCCAGCAGTGAGAAGGGCAGGGGGTCTGAAGCTTTCTTT.

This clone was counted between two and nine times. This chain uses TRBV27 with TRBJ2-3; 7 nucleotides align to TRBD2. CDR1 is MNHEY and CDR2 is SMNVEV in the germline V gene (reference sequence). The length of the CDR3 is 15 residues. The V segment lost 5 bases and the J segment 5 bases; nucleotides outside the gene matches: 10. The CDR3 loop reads CASSAPGQRGDTQYF. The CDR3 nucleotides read TGTGCCAGCAGTGCCCCAGGCCAGCGGGGAGATACGCAGTATTTT.

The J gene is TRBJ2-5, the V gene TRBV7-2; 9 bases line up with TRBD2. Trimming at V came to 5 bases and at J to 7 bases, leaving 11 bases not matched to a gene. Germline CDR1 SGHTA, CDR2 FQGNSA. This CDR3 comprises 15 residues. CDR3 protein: CASSHAASGTGTQYF. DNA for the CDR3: TGTGCCAGCAGCCACGCGGCTAGCGGGACGGGGACCCAGTACTTC.

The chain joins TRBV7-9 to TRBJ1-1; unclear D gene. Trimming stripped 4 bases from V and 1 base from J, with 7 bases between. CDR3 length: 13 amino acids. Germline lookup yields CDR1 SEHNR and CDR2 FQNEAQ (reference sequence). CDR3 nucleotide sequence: TGTGCCAGCAGCTCCAGACAGAACACTGAAGCTTTCTTT. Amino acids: CASSSRQNTEAFF.

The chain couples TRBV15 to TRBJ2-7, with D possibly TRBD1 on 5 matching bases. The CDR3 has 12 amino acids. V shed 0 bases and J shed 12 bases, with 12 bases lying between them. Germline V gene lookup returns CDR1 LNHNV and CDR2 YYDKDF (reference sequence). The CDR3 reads CATSRDRGVRYF. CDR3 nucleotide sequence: TGTGCCACCAGCAGAGATAGGGGTGTTCGGTACTTC.

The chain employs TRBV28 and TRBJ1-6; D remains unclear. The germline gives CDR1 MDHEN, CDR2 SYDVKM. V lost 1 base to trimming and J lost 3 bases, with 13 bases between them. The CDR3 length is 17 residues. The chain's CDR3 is CASSLFQFSLYNSPLHF. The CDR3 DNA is TGTGCCAGCAGTTTATTCCAGTTCTCCCTCTATAATTCACCCCTCCACTTT.

CDR3 DNA sequence: TGTGCCACCAGCAGAGATGGAGGGGCAGGGGAGACCCAGTACTTC. This gives the protein CATSRDGGAGETQYF. The chain uses TRBV15 and TRBJ2-5, with D perhaps TRBD2 (6 bases). CDR1 LNHNV and CDR2 YYDKDF come from the germline V gene (reference sequence). V was shortened by 0 bases and J by 5 bases, with 13 bases between the two germline ends. The CDR3 contains 15 residues.

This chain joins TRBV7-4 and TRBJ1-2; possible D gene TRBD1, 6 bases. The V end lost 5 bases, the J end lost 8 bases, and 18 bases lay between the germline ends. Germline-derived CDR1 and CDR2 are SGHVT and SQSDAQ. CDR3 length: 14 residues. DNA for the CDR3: TGTGCCAGCAGCCGGGTACAGGGAAACATAGGCTACACCTTC. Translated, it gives CASSRVQGNIGYTF.